This entry is about one T cell receptor (beta chain). What it binds is not known. There are 17 residues in the CDR3. After removal of 4 bases from V and 2 bases from J, the junction contained 5 bases not matched to a gene. Germline-derived CDR1 and CDR2 are SGHRS and YFSETQ. The PCR made use of 60 Vbeta and 13 Jbeta primers. Profiled with immunoSEQ multiplex PCR; TCRdb holds only in-frame clones, not every one. The sample records roughly 100,000 clones, 70% to 80% being singletons. This sample is part of a study of cytomegalovirus exposure and HLA in healthy donors. General study results and limits: Another analysis was done later, and it associated 15,000 or so TCR beta sequences with HLA alleles at 0.05 false discovery rate. Across donors, sequencing depth was assumed by presence/absence analyses to be roughly uniform.

The clonotype comes from a female donor in good health and CMV-seropositive. The rearrangement joins TRBV5-1 to TRBJ2-3, with 15 positions matching TRBD2. The specimen sequenced was PBMCs. The CDR3 coding sequence is TGCGCCAGCAGCACCGGGACTAGCGGGAGGAACACAGATACGCAGTATTTT. Residues: CASSTGTSGRNTDTQYF.